One sample yielded the 25 T cell receptor beta chains listed below, sequenced in a study of blood T cell repertoires in COVID-19. Only in-frame clones appear in the TCRdb table, and some are missing; sequencing was by immunoSEQ multiplex PCR. The data hold 200,000 to 250,000 clones, with about 90% observed a single time. Sequenced input: peripheral blood. Receptor source: a woman aged 25 to 39 who had recovered from COVID-19.

V is TRBV2 and J is TRBJ2-3; no definite D call. From germline, CDR1 is SNHLY and CDR2 FYNNEI. V lost 8 bases to trimming and J lost 0 bases, with 6 bases between them. The CDR3 runs to 12 residues. DNA of the CDR3: TGTGCCAGCGAGGTCAGCACAGATACGCAGTATTTT. It codes for CASEVSTDTQYF.

This clone has more than one count but fewer than ten. The J gene is TRBJ1-1, the V gene TRBV11-2; D is uncertain. V dropped 4 bases and J dropped 2 bases, with 11 bases sitting between them. Germline V gene lookup returns CDR1 SGHAT and CDR2 FQNNGV. The CDR3 has 14 amino acids. In DNA form, the CDR3 reads TGTGCCAGCAGCTCCGGGTTGAGCAACACTGAAGCTTTCTTT. Its translation is CASSSGLSNTEAFF.

The rearrangement joins TRBV18 to TRBJ1-1; 11 bases are a match to TRBD1. V was pared by 5 bases and J by 0 bases, with 11 bases of the junction left unmatched. Germline CDR1 is KGHSH and CDR2 is LQKENI. The CDR3 runs 18 residues. The CDR3 nucleotides are TGTGCCAGCTCAGGTACGGGACAGGGGGGCGTAATGAACACTGAAGCTTTCTTT. Translation: CASSGTGQGGVMNTEAFF.

The V gene is TRBV27, the J gene TRBJ2-3, with 8 bases matching TRBD1. The CDR3 spans 14 residues. V was clipped by 5 bases and J by 1 base; unmatched bases: 2. Germline values: CDR1 MNHEY, CDR2 SMNVEV (reference sequence). CDR3 protein: CASSLDRGTDTQYF. CDR3 DNA sequence: TGTGCCAGCAGTCTGGACAGGGGCACAGATACGCAGTATTTT.

The chain combines TRBV11-2 with TRBJ2-5; D remains unclear. V was pared by 3 bases and J by 0 bases, with 8 bases between. The V gene's germline CDR1 is SGHAT and CDR2 FQNNGV. The length of the CDR3 is 14 residues. CDR3 nucleotides: TGTGCCAGCAGCTTGCGAGGCAACCAAGAGACCCAGTACTTC. Protein product: CASSLRGNQETQYF. The full variable domain, its missing parts supplied by reference TRBV11-2 and TRBJ2-5, is EAGVAQSPRYKIIEKRQSVAFWCNPISGHATLYWYQQILGQGPKLLIQFQNNGVVDDSQLPKDRFSAERLKGVDSTLKIQPAKLEDSAVYLCASSLRGNQETQYFGPGTRLLVL.

This chain connects TRBV2 to TRBJ2-1; 8 nucleotides agree with TRBD2. The V gene's germline CDR1 is SNHLY and CDR2 FYNNEI. The V gene end was trimmed by 2 bases and the J gene end by 9 bases; junction bases not matched to a gene: 21. The CDR3 consists of 19 residues. CDR3 coding DNA: TGTGCCAGCAGTGAACCTGGTAGCGGGGTATCCCTACTACTACGTGAGCAGTTCTTC. This translates into CASSEPGSGVSLLLREQFF.

This sequence joins TRBV7-9 and TRBJ2-3; TRBD1 aligns across 10 bases. Trimming removed 5 bases from V and 0 bases from J; junction bases left unmatched: 5. This CDR3 comprises 16 residues. Germline V CDR1 and CDR2: SEHNR, FQNEAQ (reference sequence). As DNA, the CDR3 is TGTGCCAGCAGCACTCGACAGGGGGCAAGCACAGATACGCAGTATTTT. It codes for CASSTRQGASTDTQYF.

The chain has TRBV7-3 and TRBJ2-3; TRBD1 agrees at 8 bases. Trimming cost V 2 bases and J 2 bases; bases outside gene matches: 3. The germline CDR1 and CDR2 sequences are SGHTA and FQGTGA. The length of the CDR3 is 15 residues. The CDR3 region has the DNA TGTGCCAGCAGCTTAGGGACAGGAAACACAGATACGCAGTATTTT. Translated: CASSLGTGNTDTQYF.

J is TRBJ2-5 and V is TRBV20-1; perhaps TRBD2 as D (5 bases). CDR1 DFQATT and CDR2 SNEGSKA come from the germline V gene (reference sequence). CDR3 size: 11 residues. With 6 bases removed from V and 4 bases from J, the gap between germline ends came to 9 bases. CDR3 in DNA: TGCAGTGCCCTAGCCCGAGAGACCCAGTACTTC. Its protein product is CSALARETQYF.

The V gene is TRBV24-1, the J gene TRBJ1-2, with 11 positions matching TRBD1. Germline V gives CDR1 KGHDR, CDR2 SFDVKD. V shed 8 bases, J shed 7 bases, and the junction held 2 bases outside the gene matches. The CDR3 has 12 amino acids. The CDR3 protein is CATKGQGGGYTF. CDR3 nucleotides: TGTGCCACCAAGGGACAGGGGGGTGGCTACACCTTC.

The rearrangement uses TRBV5-1 and TRBJ1-2, with D tentatively TRBD1 (6 bases). There are 13 residues in the CDR3. The V gene's germline CDR1 is SGHRS and CDR2 YFSETQ. Trimming removed 7 bases at V and 6 bases at J, with 16 bases between. DNA of the CDR3: TGCGCCAGCTCCGGTAGCGGGGGCAATGGCTACACCTTC. This encodes CASSGSGGNGYTF.

The chain couples TRBV5-1 to TRBJ1-1; D is unresolved. Germline V lookup: CDR1 SGHRS, CDR2 YFSETQ. This CDR3 region has 14 residues. Between the trimmed V and J ends, which lost 7 bases and 0 bases, there was a span of 13 bases. CDR3 DNA: TGCGCCAGCTCGGCGGGCACCATGAACACTGAAGCTTTCTTT. This codes for CASSAGTMNTEAFF.

The rearrangement joins TRBV2 to TRBJ1-1; D might be TRBD1 (5 bases). The germline CDR1 and CDR2 sequences are SNHLY and FYNNEI. V dropped 0 bases and J dropped 0 bases, with 17 bases sitting between them. This CDR3 comprises 18 residues. This CDR3 reads CASSEALEGTVLNTEAFF. The CDR3 region has the DNA TGTGCCAGCAGTGAAGCACTGGAGGGGACGGTTTTGAACACTGAAGCTTTCTTT. The full variable domain, its missing parts supplied by reference TRBV2 and TRBJ1-1, is EPEVTQTPSHQVTQMGQEVILRCVPISNHLYFYWYRQILGQKVEFLVSFYNNEISEKSEIFDDQFSVERPDGSNFTLKIRSTKLEDSAMYFCASSEALEGTVLNTEAFFGQGTRLTVV.

The rearrangement uses TRBV2 and TRBJ2-3, with D possibly matching TRBD2 (6 bases). This CDR3 has 16 residues. The V end was cut by 6 bases, the J end by 0 bases, with 16 bases between. Looked up from germline, CDR1 is SNHLY and CDR2 is FYNNEI. The CDR3 DNA follows: TGTGCCAGCAGCGATCTATTGGGGGGTAGCACAGATACGCAGTATTTT. Its protein product is CASSDLLGGSTDTQYF.

V usage is TRBV27 and J usage is TRBJ2-3, with D possibly matching TRBD1 (5 bases). This CDR3 has 16 residues. From germline, CDR1 is MNHEY and CDR2 SMNVEV (reference sequence). V was shortened by 6 bases and J by 0 bases, with 16 bases between the two germline ends. This chain's CDR3 is CASRRSRQTSTDTQYF. The CDR3 bases are TGTGCCAGCAGAAGATCACGACAGACTAGCACAGATACGCAGTATTTT.

The chain links TRBV14 to TRBJ2-7; 8 bases match TRBD1. The V segment lost 8 bases and the J segment 0 bases; nucleotides outside the gene matches: 15. Per the germline V gene, CDR1 is SGHDN and CDR2 is FVKESK. The CDR3 contains 17 residues. The CDR3 region is CASEPIVGTGGSYEQYF. CDR3 bases: TGTGCCAGCGAACCGATAGTTGGGACAGGAGGCTCCTACGAGCAGTACTTC.

The V gene is TRBV5-1, the J gene TRBJ1-1; 9 bases map to TRBD1. The CDR3 loop spans 19 amino acids. From germline, CDR1 is SGHRS and CDR2 YFSETQ. J lost 1 base, V lost 3 bases, and 16 bases had no gene match. The DNA for the CDR3 is TGCGCCAGCAGCTCAGTCCCGGGACAGGGAAGGTTTTCGAACACTGAAGCTTTCTTT. Its translation: CASSSVPGQGRFSNTEAFF. The complete variable domain, with remaining parts taken from reference TRBV5-1 and TRBJ1-1, reads KAGVTQTPRYLIKTRGQQVTLSCSPISGHRSVSWYQQTPGQGLQFLFEYFSETQRNKGNFPGRFSGRQFSNSRSEMNVSTLELGDSALYLCASSSVPGQGRFSNTEAFFGQGTRLTVV.

This clone occurred once. J is TRBJ2-5 and V is TRBV7-6; TRBD1 matches 7 bases. The germline gives CDR1 SGHVS, CDR2 FNYEAQ. J was trimmed by 5 bases and V by 1 base; bases with no gene match: 7. The CDR3 totals 15 residues. The CDR3 reads CASSLGYRGGETQYF. In DNA form, the CDR3 reads TGTGCCAGCAGCTTAGGCTACAGGGGTGGGGAGACCCAGTACTTC.

The rearrangement links TRBV19 to TRBJ1-1; D not certain. This CDR3 spans 11 amino acids. The germline V gene encodes CDR1 LNHDA and CDR2 SQIVND (reference sequence). The CDR3 DNA follows: TGTGACACGGAGGTGAACACTGAAGCTTTCTTT. Translating gives CDTEVNTEAFF.

The chain is built from TRBV10-3 and TRBJ2-1, with 9 bases aligning to TRBD2. V shed 4 bases and J 1 base; nucleotides not matched to a gene: 2. Per the germline V gene, CDR1 is ENHRY and CDR2 is SYGVKD. The CDR3 is 15 residues long. CDR3 coding DNA: TGTGCCATCAGTGCCAGCGGGGGGTCCTACAATGAGCAGTTCTTC. Its protein product is CAISASGGSYNEQFF.

This chain joins TRBV14 and TRBJ1-6, with D maybe TRBD1 (5 bases). The V gene's germline CDR1 is SGHDN and CDR2 FVKESK. The CDR3 sequence is 13 residues long. Trimming left V 2 bases short and J 10 bases short, with 9 bases between. CDR3 sequence reads: CASSQRQSSPLHF. The CDR3 nucleotides read TGTGCCAGCAGCCAACGACAGTCCTCACCCCTCCACTTT.

The chain joins TRBV5-6 to TRBJ1-3, with a tentative D call TRBD1 (6 bases). Germline CDR1 is SGHDT and CDR2 is YYEEEE. The CDR3 runs to 16 residues. V lost 4 bases and J lost 1, with 15 bases in between. The CDR3 DNA reads TGTGCCAGCAGCGCTAGTGACAGGACTTCTGGAAACACCATATATTTT. It codes for CASSASDRTSGNTIYF. Full variable domain (missing parts from reference TRBV5-6 and TRBJ1-3): DAGVTQSPTHLIKTRGQQVTLRCSPKSGHDTVSWYQQALGQGPQFIFQYYEEEERQRGNFPDRFSGHQFPNYSSELNVNALLLGDSALYLCASSASDRTSGNTIYFGEGSWLTVV.

The chain combines TRBV11-3 with TRBJ2-1, with 12 bases lining up with TRBD2. In germline, CDR1 is SGHNT, CDR2 YENEEA. The trim removed 5 bases at V and 9 bases at J, leaving 8 bases unmatched. The CDR3 extends over 15 amino acids. CDR3 amino acids: CASSPGLAGPSEQFF. The CDR3 bases are TGTGCCAGCAGCCCCGGACTAGCGGGGCCCAGTGAGCAGTTCTTC. Drawing the rest from reference TRBV11-3 and TRBJ2-1, the complete variable domain is EAGVVQSPRYKIIEKKQPVAFWCNPISGHNTLYWYLQNLGQGPELLIRYENEEAVDDSQLPKDRFSAERLKGVDSTLKIQPAELGDSAVYLCASSPGLAGPSEQFFGPGTRLTVL.

The V and J genes are TRBV9 and TRBJ1-6, with D possibly matching TRBD1 (5 bases). CDR3 size: 15 residues. V shed 0 bases and J shed 7 bases, with 11 bases lying between them. Germline assignment: CDR1 SGDLS and CDR2 YYNGEE. The CDR3: CASSVAAGPNSPLHF. The DNA for the CDR3 is TGTGCCAGCAGCGTAGCAGCGGGGCCGAATTCACCCCTCCACTTT.

The rearrangement joins TRBV14 to TRBJ2-7; perhaps TRBD2 as D (5 bases). Per the germline V gene, CDR1 is SGHDN and CDR2 is FVKESK. With 0 bases removed from V and 0 bases from J, the gap between germline ends came to 12 bases. This CDR3 comprises 16 residues. The CDR3 here is CASSQEGLFNSYEQYF. DNA of the CDR3: TGTGCCAGCAGCCAAGAAGGACTGTTCAACTCCTACGAGCAGTACTTC.